This T cell receptor beta chain comes out of a study of regulatory T cells in long-lasting Graves disease. Arm-PCR of CDR3 regions and iRepertoire HTBI primers were used to build TCR beta libraries. MiXCR, applied by TCRdb to the multiplex PCR reads, yields one record per CDR3 protein. The top ten hold about a sixth of the sample, which has about 470,000 distinct CDR3 sequences, approximately 15% seen once. The time point was: newly diagnosed GD, antithyroid drugs for less than 3 months. PBMC-extracted RNA yielded the TCR library. These same records also appear under a second study, on T cells in Graves' hyperthyroidism and ophthalmopathy. That source adds: During a first-round RT-PCR of the TCR CDR3, the HTBI primer set was used. Using 13 V-J features, a model discriminated ophthalmopathy from stable hyperthyroidism.

The starting material was peripheral blood mononuclear cells (PBMCs), obtained at new diagnosis, from a patient treated with antithyroid drugs. This receptor was taken from a woman aged 30 to 39 with Graves disease.

The CDR3 nucleotides are TGTGCCAGCAGTCTATCTTGGGAGCAGTTCTTC. Translating it yields CASSLSWEQFF. The J gene is TRBJ2-1, the V gene TRBV12-3 or TRBV12-4; unclear D gene. The CDR3 has 11 residues. V was cut by 5 bases and J by 10 bases, with 9 bases left in between.